The rows below give T cell receptor beta chains drawn from one sample of a study of blood T cell repertoires in COVID-19. The protocol was immunoSEQ multiplex PCR, while the TCRdb copy is restricted to in-frame clones and leaves out a portion. The sample has more than 45,000 clones; more than 75% are singletons. Sequenced material: peripheral blood. These receptors originate from a man aged 35 to 55 with active COVID-19. The CDR3 runs from the conserved cysteine through the conserved F or W. D genes are given only for firm matches. Where a row states a size, it is once, few, many or the class of an expanded clone; other rows omit it.

j_call d_call v_call clone_size cdr3_nt cdr3_aa
TRBJ1-2 TRBD1 TRBV24-1 few TGTGCCACCAGTGAACAGGGGGTAGGTGGCTACACCTTC CATSEQGVGGYTF
TRBJ1-2 TRBD1 TRBV28 NA TGTGCCAGCAGTACACAGGGGGTGAGATATGGCTACACCTTC CASSTQGVRYGYTF
TRBJ1-6 NA TRBV9 NA TGTGCCAGCAGCGTCCAGGGGACCTTTCCCTCACCCCTCCACTTT CASSVQGTFPSPLHF
TRBJ1-2 TRBD1 TRBV28 few TGTGCCAGCAGCCGGACAGGTCTGGGTGGCTACACCTTC CASSRTGLGGYTF
TRBJ1-1 TRBD1 TRBV6-5 NA TGTGCCAGCAGTTTCCGACAGGGGATTTACACTGAAGCTTTCTTT CASSFRQGIYTEAFF
TRBJ1-2 TRBD1 TRBV4-1 NA TGCGCCAGCAGTCAGGGGGACTTGGACTATGGCTACACCTTC CASSQGDLDYGYTF
TRBJ1-1 NA TRBV18 once TGTGCCAGCTCACTAGGACAACTCGACACTGAAGCTTTCTTT CASSLGQLDTEAFF
TRBJ1-1 TRBD1 TRBV30 NA TGTGCCTGGAGTAGACAAACAGGGGGAGGTACTGAAGCTTTCTTT CAWSRQTGGGTEAFF
TRBJ2-2 NA TRBV28 NA TGTGCCAGCAGTTTAACTTCTGCCCGCGGGGAGCTGTTTTTT CASSLTSARGELFF
TRBJ1-1 NA TRBV3-1/TRBV3-2 NA TGTGCCAGCAAGAAGGGGATGAGAACTGAAGCTTTCTTT CASKKGMRTEAFF
TRBJ2-7 TRBD1 TRBV5-1 NA TGCGCCAGCAGCTACGGGACAGCCTCCTACGAGCAGTACTTC CASSYGTASYEQYF
TRBJ2-7 TRBD2 TRBV11-2 NA TGTGCCAGCAGCCGTGGGGGGCGGGAGGGCCGAAACGAGCAGTACTTC CASSRGGREGRNEQYF
TRBJ2-3 NA TRBV15 NA TGTGCCACCAGCAGAGATCCCGGTACGGGGGGCGATACGCAGTATTTT CATSRDPGTGGDTQYF
TRBJ2-5 NA TRBV4-2 NA TGTGCCAGCAGCCAAGAGGTAGCAGAGGACCAAGAGACCCAGTACTTC CASSQEVAEDQETQYF
TRBJ2-7 TRBD2 TRBV9 NA TGTGCCAGCAGCCATGGACTAGCGGGAGGCTACGAGCAGTACTTC CASSHGLAGGYEQYF
TRBJ2-7 NA TRBV19 NA TGTGCCAGTAGTATGGGCAGGACCTACGAGCAGTACTTC CASSMGRTYEQYF
TRBJ2-7 TRBD2 TRBV3-1/TRBV3-2 NA TGTGCCAGCAGCCAAGCCCCACTAGCGGGTAACGAGCAGTACTTC CASSQAPLAGNEQYF
TRBJ2-7 NA TRBV4-1 NA TGCGCCAGCAGCCAAAAAGGGGGAGGGGGAGCGGGATCCGAGCAGTACTTC CASSQKGGGGAGSEQYF
TRBJ1-1 NA TRBV5-4 NA TGTGCCAGCAGCTCGAAGCGTGGCCGGGAGGCTGAAGCTTTCTTT CASSSKRGREAEAFF
TRBJ2-5 NA TRBV28 NA TGTGCCAGCAGTGGTCTGACAGGGGAGGGAGAGACCCAGTACTTC CASSGLTGEGETQYF
TRBJ2-5 NA TRBV5-1 NA TGCGCCAGCAGCTTGGACGGCAGGGGCCGGGAGACCCAGTACTTC CASSLDGRGRETQYF
TRBJ2-7 NA TRBV5-1 NA TGCGCCAGCAGCTTGAGAAACCTAGGCTCCTCCTACGAGCAGTACTTC CASSLRNLGSSYEQYF
TRBJ2-7 NA TRBV7-8 NA TGTGCCAGCAGCTCCGGACTGCTCTCCTACGAGCAGTACTTC CASSSGLLSYEQYF
TRBJ1-1 TRBD1 TRBV19 NA TGTGCCAGTAGTGAAAAAAGGACAGGGCCTAACACTGAAGCTTTCTTT CASSEKRTGPNTEAFF
TRBJ2-7 NA TRBV19 NA TGTGCCAGTAGTATCAGACTAGCCTACGAGCAGTACTTC CASSIRLAYEQYF
TRBJ2-7 TRBD2 TRBV25-1 NA TGTGCCAGCAGTCGGGAGGGCCAGATAGAGGAGCAGTACTTC CASSREGQIEEQYF
TRBJ1-1 NA TRBV6-5 NA TGTGCCAGCAGTTGGAACCCGGGGAACACTGAAGCTTTCTTT CASSWNPGNTEAFF
TRBJ2-3 NA TRBV28 once TGTGCCAGCAGTCCTCTCGGGGGATCCGGGCGTGTGGGGGATACGCAGTATTTT CASSPLGGSGRVGDTQYF
TRBJ1-2 NA TRBV28 NA TGTGCCAGCAGTTTAAGCGAGGCAGCTCACTACACCTTC CASSLSEAAHYTF
TRBJ2-7 TRBD2 TRBV7-9 NA TGTGCCAGCAGCCGTCCGACTAGCGGAGTTTACGAGCAGTACTTC CASSRPTSGVYEQYF
TRBJ2-3 NA TRBV5-1 few TGCGCCAGCAGCTTACAGGGTGATACGCAGTATTTT CASSLQGDTQYF
TRBJ2-5 TRBD2 TRBV29-1 NA TGCAGCGCCTCGGGACTAGCGGGAGAGACCCAGTACTTC CSASGLAGETQYF
TRBJ2-5 TRBD2 TRBV18 NA TGTGCCAGCTCACTGGCCCCTAGCGGTCAAGAGACCCAGTACTTC CASSLAPSGQETQYF
TRBJ1-1 NA TRBV3-1/TRBV3-2 NA TGTGCCAGCAGCCAAATGCGGAACACTGAAGCTTTCTTT CASSQMRNTEAFF
TRBJ2-1 TRBD2 TRBV7-2 NA TGTGCCAGCAGCGAAACTAGCGGGAGGGGTGAGCAGTTCTTC CASSETSGRGEQFF
TRBJ1-2 NA TRBV3-1/TRBV3-2 NA TGTGCCAGCAGCCCCGGGAGGGGCTACACCTTC CASSPGRGYTF
TRBJ1-3 NA TRBV28 NA TGTGCCAGCAGTTTATACAGTCCACCCTCTGGAAACACCATATATTTT CASSLYSPPSGNTIYF
TRBJ1-6 NA TRBV19 NA TGTGCCAGTAGTATACGGGGGAATTCACCCCTCCACTTT CASSIRGNSPLHF
TRBJ1-1 TRBD1 TRBV29-1 NA TGCAGCGTGGCTACAGGGGGCTGGACTGAAGCTTTCTTT CSVATGGWTEAFF
TRBJ1-2 NA TRBV6-5 NA TGTGCCAGCAGTTACTCGAACTCGAAGGGCTACACCTTC CASSYSNSKGYTF
TRBJ2-3 TRBD2 TRBV24-1 NA TGTGCCGCCGGGGGGGTTTTCGGCACAGATACGCAGTATTTT CAAGGVFGTDTQYF